Sequencing of this T cell receptor beta chain was carried out in a study of blood T cell repertoires in COVID-19. Overall study context: From T cells, B-cell-depleted T cells, or PBMCs came the material, which was cDNA or gDNA.

Participants were aged roughly 18 to 89 years from about two dozen US areas. Grouping used clinical history reported by participants in a survey and questionnaire. Recovered Cohort 3 donors showed two negative PCRs, clearance, or symptom resolution. Only in-frame clones appear in the TCRdb table, and some are missing; sequencing was by immunoSEQ multiplex PCR. The sample carries fewer than 450,000 clones, about 90% recorded once. Germline V lookup: CDR1 SGHVS, CDR2 FQNEAQ. V was shortened by 1 base and J by 1 base, with 8 bases between the two germline ends. The CDR3 spans 15 residues. The sequence was obtained from a man between 18 and 35 years old who had recovered from COVID-19. The sequenced material came from PBMCs or T cells enriched from blood (not recorded which). The chain has TRBV7-8 and TRBJ1-5; D uncertain. CDR3 region: CASSLDGLSNQPQHF. The CDR3 nucleotides read TGTGCCAGCAGCTTAGATGGACTGAGCAATCAGCCCCAGCATTTT.